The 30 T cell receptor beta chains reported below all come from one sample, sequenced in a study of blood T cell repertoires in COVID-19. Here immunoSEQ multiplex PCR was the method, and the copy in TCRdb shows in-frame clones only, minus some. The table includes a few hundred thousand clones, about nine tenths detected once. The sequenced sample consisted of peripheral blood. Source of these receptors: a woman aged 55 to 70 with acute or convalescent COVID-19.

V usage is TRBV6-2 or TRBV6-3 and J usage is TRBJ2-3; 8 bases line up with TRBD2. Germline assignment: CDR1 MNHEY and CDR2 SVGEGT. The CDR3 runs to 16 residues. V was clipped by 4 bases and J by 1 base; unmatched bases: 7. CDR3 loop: CASSSRLARRTDTQYF. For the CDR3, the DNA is TGTGCCAGCAGTTCCCGACTAGCGAGACGCACAGATACGCAGTATTTT.

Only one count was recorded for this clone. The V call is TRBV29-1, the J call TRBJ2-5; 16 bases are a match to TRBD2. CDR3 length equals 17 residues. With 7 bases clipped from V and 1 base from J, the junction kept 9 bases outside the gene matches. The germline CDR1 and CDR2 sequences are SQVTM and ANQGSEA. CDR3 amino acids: CSAGTSGRARGQETQYF. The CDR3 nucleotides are TGCAGCGCCGGGACTAGCGGGAGGGCCCGGGGCCAAGAGACCCAGTACTTC.

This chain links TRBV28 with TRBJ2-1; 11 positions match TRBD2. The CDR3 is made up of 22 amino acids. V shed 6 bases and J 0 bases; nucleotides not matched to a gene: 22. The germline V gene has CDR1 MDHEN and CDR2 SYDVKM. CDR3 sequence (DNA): TGTGCCAGCAGCCCCCCGGACTTCGCGCTAGCGGGGGGTTTTAGCTCCTACAATGAGCAGTTCTTC. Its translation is CASSPPDFALAGGFSSYNEQFF.

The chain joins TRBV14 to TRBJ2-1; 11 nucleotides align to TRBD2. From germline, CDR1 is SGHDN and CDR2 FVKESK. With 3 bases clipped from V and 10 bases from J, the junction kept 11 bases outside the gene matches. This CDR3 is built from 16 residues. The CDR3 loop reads CASSQLPGLAEKEQFF. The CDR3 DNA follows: TGTGCCAGCAGCCAGCTCCCGGGACTAGCGGAGAAAGAGCAGTTCTTC. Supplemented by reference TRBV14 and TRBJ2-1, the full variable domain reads EAGVTQFPSHSVIEKGQTVTLRCDPISGHDNLYWYRRVMGKEIKFLLHFVKESKQDESGMPNNRFLAERTGGTYSTLKVQPAELEDSGVYFCASSQLPGLAEKEQFFGPGTRLTVL.

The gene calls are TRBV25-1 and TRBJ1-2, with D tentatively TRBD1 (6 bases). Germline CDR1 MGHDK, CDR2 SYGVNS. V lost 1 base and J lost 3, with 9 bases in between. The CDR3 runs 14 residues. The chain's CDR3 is CASSEFYRDYGYTF. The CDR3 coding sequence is TGTGCCAGCAGTGAATTCTACAGGGACTATGGCTACACCTTC.

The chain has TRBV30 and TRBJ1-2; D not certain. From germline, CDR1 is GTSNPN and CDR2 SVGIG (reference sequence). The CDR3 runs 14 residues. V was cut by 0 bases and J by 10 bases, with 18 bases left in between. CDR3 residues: CAWSVDDGGWSYTF. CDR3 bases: TGTGCCTGGAGTGTAGATGACGGCGGATGGTCCTACACCTTC.

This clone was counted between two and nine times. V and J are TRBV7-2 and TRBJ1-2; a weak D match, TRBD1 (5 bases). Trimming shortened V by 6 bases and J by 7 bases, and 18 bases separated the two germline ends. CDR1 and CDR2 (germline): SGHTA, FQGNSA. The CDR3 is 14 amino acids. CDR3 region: CASSKRRDSFGYTF. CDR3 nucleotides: TGTGCCAGCAGTAAGCGCCGGGACTCCTTTGGCTACACCTTC.

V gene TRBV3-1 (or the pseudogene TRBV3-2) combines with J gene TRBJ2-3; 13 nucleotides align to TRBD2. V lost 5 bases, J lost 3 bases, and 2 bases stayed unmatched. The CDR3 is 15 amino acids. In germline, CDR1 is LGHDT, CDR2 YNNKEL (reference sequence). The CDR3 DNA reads TGTGCCAGCAGCTGGACTAGCGGGGGTACAGATACGCAGTATTTT. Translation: CASSWTSGGTDTQYF.

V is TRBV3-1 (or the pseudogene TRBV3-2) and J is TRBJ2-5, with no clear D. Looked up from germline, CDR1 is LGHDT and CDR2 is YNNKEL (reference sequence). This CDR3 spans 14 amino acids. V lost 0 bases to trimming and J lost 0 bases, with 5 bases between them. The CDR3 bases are TGTGCCAGCAGCCAAGATAGCTACCAAGAGACCCAGTACTTC. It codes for CASSQDSYQETQYF.

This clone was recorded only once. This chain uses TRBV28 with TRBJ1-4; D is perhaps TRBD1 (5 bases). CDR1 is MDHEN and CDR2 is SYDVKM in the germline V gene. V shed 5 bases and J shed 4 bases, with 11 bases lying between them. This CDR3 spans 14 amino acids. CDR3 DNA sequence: TGTGCCAGCAGTCCCGGGGGGGGTAATGAAAAACTGTTTTTT. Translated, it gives CASSPGGGNEKLFF.

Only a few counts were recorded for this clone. The CDR3 sequence is CASSEEGGWRTQYF. In DNA, the CDR3 is TGTGCCAGCAGTGAAGAAGGCGGCTGGAGGACCCAGTACTTC. V is TRBV6-1 and J is TRBJ2-5; D unclear. V shed 1 base and J shed 7 bases, with 13 bases lying between them. CDR3 length: 14 amino acids. The V gene's germline CDR1 is MNHNS and CDR2 SASEGT.

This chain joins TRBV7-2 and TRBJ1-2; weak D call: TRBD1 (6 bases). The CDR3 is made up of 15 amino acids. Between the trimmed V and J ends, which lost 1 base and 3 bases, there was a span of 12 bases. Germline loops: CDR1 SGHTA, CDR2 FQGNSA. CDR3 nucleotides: TGTGCCAGCAGCTTAGGGGACACAAGGCACTATGGCTACACCTTC. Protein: CASSLGDTRHYGYTF.

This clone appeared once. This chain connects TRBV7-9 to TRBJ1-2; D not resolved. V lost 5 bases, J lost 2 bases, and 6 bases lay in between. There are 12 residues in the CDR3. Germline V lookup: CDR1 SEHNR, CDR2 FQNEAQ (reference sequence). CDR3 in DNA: TGTGCCAGCAGCCCTCAGAACTATGGCTACACCTTC. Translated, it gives CASSPQNYGYTF.

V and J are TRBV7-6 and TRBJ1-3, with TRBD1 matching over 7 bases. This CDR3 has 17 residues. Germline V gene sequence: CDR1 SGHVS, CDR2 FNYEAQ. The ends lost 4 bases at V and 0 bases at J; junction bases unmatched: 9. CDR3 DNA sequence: TGTGCCAGCAGCTCTTCAACCGGGACAGCCTCTGGAAACACCATATATTTT. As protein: CASSSSTGTASGNTIYF.

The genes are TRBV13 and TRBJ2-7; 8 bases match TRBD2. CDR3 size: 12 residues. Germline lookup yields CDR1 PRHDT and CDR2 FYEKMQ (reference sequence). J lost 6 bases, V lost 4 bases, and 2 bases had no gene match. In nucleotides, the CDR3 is TGTGCCAGCAGCTCAGCGGGAGTCGAGCAGTACTTC. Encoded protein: CASSSAGVEQYF. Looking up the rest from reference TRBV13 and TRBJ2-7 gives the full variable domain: AAGVIQSPRHLIKEKRETATLKCYPIPRHDTVYWYQQGPGQDPQFLISFYEKMQSDKGSIPDRFSAQQFSDYHSELNMSSLELGDSALYFCASSSAGVEQYFGPGTRLTVT.

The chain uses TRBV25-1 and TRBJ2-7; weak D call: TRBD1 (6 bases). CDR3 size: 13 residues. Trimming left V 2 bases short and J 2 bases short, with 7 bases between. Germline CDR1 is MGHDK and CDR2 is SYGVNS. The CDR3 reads CASSEGQPYEQYF. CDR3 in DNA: TGTGCCAGCAGTGAAGGACAGCCCTACGAGCAGTACTTC.

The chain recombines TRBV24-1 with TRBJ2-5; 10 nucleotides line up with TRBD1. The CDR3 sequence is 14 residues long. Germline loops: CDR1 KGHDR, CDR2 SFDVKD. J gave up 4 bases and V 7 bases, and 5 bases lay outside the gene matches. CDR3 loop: CATSPGQGIETQYF. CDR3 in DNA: TGTGCCACCAGCCCGGGACAGGGGATAGAGACCCAGTACTTC.

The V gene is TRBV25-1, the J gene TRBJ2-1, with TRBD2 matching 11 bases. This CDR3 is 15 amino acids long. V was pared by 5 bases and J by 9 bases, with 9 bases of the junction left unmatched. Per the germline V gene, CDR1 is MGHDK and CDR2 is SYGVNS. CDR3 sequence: CASSIPLAGVGEQFF. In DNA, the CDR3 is TGTGCCAGCAGTATACCACTAGCGGGAGTCGGTGAGCAGTTCTTC.

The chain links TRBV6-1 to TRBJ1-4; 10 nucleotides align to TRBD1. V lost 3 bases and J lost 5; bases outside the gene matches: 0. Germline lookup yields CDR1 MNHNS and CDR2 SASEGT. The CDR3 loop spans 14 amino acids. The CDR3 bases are TGTGCCAGCAGTGAGACAGGGGGCAATGAAAAACTGTTTTTT. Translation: CASSETGGNEKLFF.

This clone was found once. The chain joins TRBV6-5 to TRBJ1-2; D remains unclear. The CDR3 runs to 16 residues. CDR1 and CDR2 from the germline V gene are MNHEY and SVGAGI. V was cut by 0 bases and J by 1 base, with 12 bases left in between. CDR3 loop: CASSYSTLGDNYGYTF. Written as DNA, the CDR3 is TGTGCCAGCAGTTACTCGACTCTCGGGGATAACTATGGCTACACCTTC.

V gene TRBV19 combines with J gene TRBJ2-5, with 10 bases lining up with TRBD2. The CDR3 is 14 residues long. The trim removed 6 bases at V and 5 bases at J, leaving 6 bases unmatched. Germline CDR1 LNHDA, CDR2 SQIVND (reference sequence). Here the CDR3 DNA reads TGTGCCAGTAGAGCAACTAGCGGGATCGAGACCCAGTACTTC. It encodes CASRATSGIETQYF. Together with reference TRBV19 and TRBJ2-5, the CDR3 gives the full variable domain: DGGITQSPKYLFRKEGQNVTLSCEQNLNHDAMYWYRQDPGQGLRLIYYSQIVNDFQKGDIAEGYSVSREKKESFPLTVTSAQKNPTAFYLCASRATSGIETQYFGPGTRLLVL.

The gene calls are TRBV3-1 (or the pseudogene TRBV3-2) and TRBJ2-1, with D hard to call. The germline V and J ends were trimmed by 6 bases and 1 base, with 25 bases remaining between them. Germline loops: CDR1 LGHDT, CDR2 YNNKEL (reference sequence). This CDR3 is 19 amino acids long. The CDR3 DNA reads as TGTGCCAGCAGTCGAACCAGACAAATCCCAATCGTTTCCTACAATGAGCAGTTCTTC. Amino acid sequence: CASSRTRQIPIVSYNEQFF.

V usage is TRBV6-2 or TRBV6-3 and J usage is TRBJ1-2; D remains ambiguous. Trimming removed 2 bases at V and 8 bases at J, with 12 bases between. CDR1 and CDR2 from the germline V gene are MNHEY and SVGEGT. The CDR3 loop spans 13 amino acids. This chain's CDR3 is CASSYPAAQGYTF. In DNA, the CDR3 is TGTGCCAGCAGTTACCCGGCCGCACAGGGCTACACCTTC.

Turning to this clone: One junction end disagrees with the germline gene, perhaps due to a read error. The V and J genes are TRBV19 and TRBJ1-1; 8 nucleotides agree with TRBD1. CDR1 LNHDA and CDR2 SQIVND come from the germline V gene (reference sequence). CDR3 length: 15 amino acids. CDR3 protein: CASMGLYRGNAEAFF. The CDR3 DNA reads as TGTGCCAGTATGGGTCTCTACAGGGGGAACGCTGAAGCTTTCTTT.

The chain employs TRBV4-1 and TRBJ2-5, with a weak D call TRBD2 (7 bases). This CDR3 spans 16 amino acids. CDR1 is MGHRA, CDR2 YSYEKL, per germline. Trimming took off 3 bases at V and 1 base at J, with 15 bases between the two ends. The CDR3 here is CASSHNYGGLQETQYF. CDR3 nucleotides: TGCGCCAGCAGCCATAACTACGGGGGGCTCCAAGAGACCCAGTACTTC.

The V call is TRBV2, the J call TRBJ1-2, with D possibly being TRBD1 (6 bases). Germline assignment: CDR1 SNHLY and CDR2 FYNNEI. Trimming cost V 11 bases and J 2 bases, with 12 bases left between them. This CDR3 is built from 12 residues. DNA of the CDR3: TGTGCCCAGCAAGGGACAAACTATGGCTACACCTTC. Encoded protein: CAQQGTNYGYTF.

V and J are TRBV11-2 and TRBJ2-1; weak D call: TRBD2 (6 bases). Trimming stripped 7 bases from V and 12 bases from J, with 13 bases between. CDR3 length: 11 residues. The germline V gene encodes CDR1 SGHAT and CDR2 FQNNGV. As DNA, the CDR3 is TGTGCCAGCAAAGCGGCACTAGCGCAGTTCTTC. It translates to CASKAALAQFF. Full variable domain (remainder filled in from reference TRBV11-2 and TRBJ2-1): EAGVAQSPRYKIIEKRQSVAFWCNPISGHATLYWYQQILGQGPKLLIQFQNNGVVDDSQLPKDRFSAERLKGVDSTLKIQPAKLEDSAVYLCASKAALAQFFGPGTRLTVL.

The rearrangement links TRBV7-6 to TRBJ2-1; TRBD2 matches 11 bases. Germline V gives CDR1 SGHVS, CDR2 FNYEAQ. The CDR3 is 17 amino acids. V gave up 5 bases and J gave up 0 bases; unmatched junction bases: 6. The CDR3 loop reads CASSPRLAGSSYNEQFF. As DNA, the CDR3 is TGTGCCAGCAGCCCCAGACTAGCGGGAAGCTCCTACAATGAGCAGTTCTTC.

CDR3 region: CASRLRDRSNTGELFF. DNA for the CDR3: TGTGCCAGCAGGTTAAGGGACAGATCGAACACCGGGGAGCTGTTTTTT. This chain joins TRBV5-4 and TRBJ2-2; 7 nucleotides line up with TRBD1. CDR1 is SGHNT and CDR2 is YYREEE in the germline V gene (reference sequence). V shed 5 bases and J 0 bases; nucleotides not matched to a gene: 7. The CDR3 covers 16 residues.

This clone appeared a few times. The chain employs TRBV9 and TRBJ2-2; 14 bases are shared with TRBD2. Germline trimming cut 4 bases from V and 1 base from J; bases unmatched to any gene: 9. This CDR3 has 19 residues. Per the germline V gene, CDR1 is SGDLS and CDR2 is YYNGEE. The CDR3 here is CASSFLPGTSGGNTGELFF. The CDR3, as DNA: TGTGCCAGCAGCTTTCTTCCCGGGACTAGCGGGGGGAACACCGGGGAGCTGTTTTTT. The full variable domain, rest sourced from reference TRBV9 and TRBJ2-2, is DSGVTQTPKHLITATGQRVTLRCSPRSGDLSVYWYQQSLDQGLQFLIQYYNGEERAKGNILERFSAQQFPDLHSELNLSSLELGDSALYFCASSFLPGTSGGNTGELFFGEGSRLTVL.